This T cell receptor (beta chain) was sequenced during a study (dated by TCRdb to between 2015 and 2017). Context from the whole study: The study set out to test whether tumor-infiltrating Tregs in breast cancer get recruited from blood Tregs or are instead converted in situ from other CD4+ T cell subsets.

The CDR3 holds 16 amino acids from the cysteine to the phenylalanine. CDR3 DNA is the only sequence kept; it has 48 bases, read in frame from the first base. As encoded in the germline V gene, CDR1 is MGHDK while CDR2 is SYGVNS. For this chain, trimming is 5 bases at the V end and 1 base at the J end, and the number of junction bases without a gene match is 6. Study-wide conclusions, independent of this receptor: The larger-cohort validation was restricted to a single TCR beta V-J rearrangement rather than whole repertoires. Tumor memory CD4+ T cell TCR gene usage clustered with blood and lymph node memory CD4+ cells and lymph node naive CD4+ cells. The greatest overlap of tumor-infiltrating Treg TCR alpha and beta sequences was with tumor naive CD4+ T cells, followed next by blood naive CD4+ T cells.

Details on this clonotype: The specificity of this receptor is unknown. No much larger clone is present one base from it, and per-base qualities are unavailable.

Cells that were CD4+CD25+CD127-/low were isolated as Tregs. Tregs, naive and memory CD4+ T cells from tumor, blood and ipsilateral draining lymph nodes of about five breast cancer patients underwent full-length TCR alpha and beta sequencing. Tumor tissue, along with lymph nodes from ipsilateral axillary dissection, was perfused with PBS, minced, and then digested using collagenase I and hyaluronidase. Ficoll density gradient centrifugation was used to isolate mononuclear cells from either lymph nodes or about 49 ml of peripheral blood. A purity exceeding 90% was confirmed by FACS for the sorted cell populations. Full-length TCR variable regions were amplified by 5' RACE PCR using constant-region reverse primers, and then by semi-nested PCR using Nested Universal Primer A. The ReliaPrep RNA Cell Miniprep System was used to extract total RNA, which was then reverse transcribed into 5'RACE-ready cDNA with the SMARTer RACE 5'/3' Kit. Multiplex adaptors were used to barcode the full-length TCR alpha and beta libraries, which were then sequenced on an Illumina MiSeq. In the original analysis: Sequencing data were pooled across the five patients for each of nine subset-tissue groups and compared by unsupervised clustering of TCR gene usage. The Morisita-Horn index was used to calculate repertoire similarity, with shared sequences weighted by how much each contributed to each repertoire. TCRdb passed the public sequencing reads through fastp at Q25 and MiXCR, retaining productive beta sequences. Entries that share a CDR3 protein sequence are merged under the most common genes and DNA. The V and J calls reflect TCRdb's pipeline rather than the authors' work. The sample table lists 35,000 to 55,000 distinct CDR3 sequences, roughly a fifth of them with a count of one. Around 4.5% of the sample comes from the top ten.

Specimen: Tregs sorted from a lymph node. This TCR was sampled from a female donor with breast cancer. Recombination linked TRBV25-1 to TRBJ2-2; TRBD1 lines up with 8 middle nucleotides. The nucleotide sequence is given as TGTGCCAGCAGTTCCGGACAGGGTGTGAACACCGGGGAGCTGTTTTTT. It encodes CASSSGQGVNTGELFF.